This T cell receptor beta chain derives from a study of T-cell memory formation after mild COVID-19. MiXCR was run by TCRdb on the 5' RACE reads, yielding one entry per CDR3 protein. The sample lists fewer than 60,000 distinct CDR3 sequences, around 10% occurring once. This CDR3 region has 14 residues. V dropped 5 bases and J dropped 4 bases, with 14 bases sitting between them. Germline lookup yields CDR1 SEHNR and CDR2 FQNEAQ (reference sequence). V gene TRBV7-9 combines with J gene TRBJ1-2; D unclear. Sequencing was carried out using PBMCs or a T cell subset sorted from them (not recorded which). The source is a man younger than 35 who had mild COVID-19 (a few samples of this study predate the infection). Cell type and time point are not known. The CDR3 spells CASSRTPTVYGYTF. The CDR3 nucleotides are TGTGCCAGCAGCCGCACCCCGACTGTCTATGGCTACACCTTC. The variable domain in full, completed from reference TRBV7-9 and TRBJ1-2, reads DTGVSQNPRHKITKRGQNVTFRCDPISEHNRLYWYRQTLGQGPEFLTYFQNEAQLEKSRLLSDRFSAERPKGSFSTLEIQRTEQGDSAMYLCASSRTPTVYGYTFGSGTRLTVV.